These 15 T cell receptor beta chains originate from one sample sequenced in a study of blood T cell repertoires in COVID-19. The assay was immunoSEQ multiplex PCR, and TCRdb's table has in-frame clones only and misses some. The sample lists under 300,000 clones, around nine tenths seen once, with around 1.9% in the top ten. Sequencing was performed on PBMCs or T cells enriched from blood (not recorded which). The receptors stem from a woman aged 60-75 years who had recovered from COVID-19.

This clone was found once. This sequence joins TRBV6-6 and TRBJ2-1; no clear D. The V gene's germline CDR1 is MNHNY and CDR2 SVGAGI (reference sequence). This CDR3 is 15 amino acids long. V was trimmed by 6 bases and J by 0 bases, leaving 12 bases between them. The CDR3 protein is CASSSLSSSYNEQFF. The CDR3 DNA sequence: TGTGCCAGCAGCTCTCTTAGTAGCTCCTACAATGAGCAGTTCTTC.

As DNA, the CDR3 is TGCGCCAGCAGCTTGGTAGGACAGGATAATTCACCCCTCCACTTT. Its protein product is CASSLVGQDNSPLHF. The chain recombines TRBV5-1 with TRBJ1-6; 7 bases fit TRBD1. Germline-derived CDR1 and CDR2 are SGHRS and YFSETQ. The J segment lost 5 bases and the V segment lost 0 bases, leaving 2 bases of the junction unmatched. The CDR3 spans 15 residues.

Here the CDR3 reads CATSETDRAEQYF. CDR3 DNA sequence: TGTGCCACCAGTGAGACCGACAGGGCCGAGCAGTACTTC. This sequence joins TRBV24-1 and TRBJ2-7; 7 bases are shared with TRBD1. This CDR3 has 13 residues. Germline-derived CDR1 and CDR2 are KGHDR and SFDVKD. The V and J ends lost 4 bases and 6 bases, in that order; junction bases with no gene match: 5.

The chain employs TRBV30 and TRBJ2-3; no clear D. Germline CDR1 GTSNPN, CDR2 SVGIG (reference sequence). The V end lost 0 bases, the J end lost 3 bases, and 7 bases lay between the germline ends. The CDR3 is made up of 13 amino acids. In DNA form, the CDR3 reads TGTGCCTGGAGTGTCCGCCGGACAGATACGCAGTATTTT. Its protein product is CAWSVRRTDTQYF.

The genes are TRBV19 and TRBJ2-1; D remains unclear. This CDR3 region has 11 residues. CDR1 is LNHDA, CDR2 SQIVND, per germline (reference sequence). Deletions cut 7 bases from V and 10 bases from J, with 11 bases between. The CDR3 DNA reads as TGTGCCAGTATGGGTTGGCGGGAGCAGTTCTTC. As protein: CASMGWREQFF.

J is TRBJ1-1 and V is TRBV28; D unclear. Trimming removed 0 bases at V and 5 bases at J, with 4 bases between. The CDR3 contains 12 residues. CDR1 MDHEN and CDR2 SYDVKM come from the germline V gene. CDR3 coding DNA: TGTGCCAGCAGTTTATGGGAGACTGAAGCTTTCTTT. Translated, it gives CASSLWETEAFF.

CDR3 DNA: TGTGCCAGCAGCCCCGCCGGGACAGGGCCCACAGATACGCAGTATTTT. The encoded protein is CASSPAGTGPTDTQYF. The chain uses TRBV11-3 and TRBJ2-3, with 9 nucleotides matching TRBD1. The CDR3 loop spans 16 amino acids. The V segment lost 5 bases and the J segment 2 bases; nucleotides outside the gene matches: 8. From germline, CDR1 is SGHNT and CDR2 YENEEA.

The rearrangement joins TRBV6-5 to TRBJ2-5; D possibly corresponds to TRBD1 (5 bases). This CDR3 spans 13 amino acids. Trimming cost V 7 bases and J 7 bases, with 16 bases left between them. From germline, CDR1 is MNHEY and CDR2 SVGAGI. CDR3 loop: CASIGQGEGTQYF. The DNA of the CDR3 is TGTGCCAGCATTGGGCAGGGCGAAGGGACCCAGTACTTC.

The chain couples TRBV4-1 to TRBJ1-2; 9 bases fit TRBD1. This CDR3 is 14 amino acids long. The germline V gene encodes CDR1 MGHRA and CDR2 YSYEKL. V dropped 2 bases and J dropped 4; count of bases not matched to a gene: 2. This chain's CDR3 is CASSQTGGLYGYTF. The CDR3 DNA is TGCGCCAGCAGCCAAACAGGGGGCCTCTATGGCTACACCTTC.

The chain carries TRBV21-1 and TRBJ1-2; TRBD1 is the table's D call and was not checked against the DNA. TRBV21-1 is a recognized pseudogene. The CDR3 runs 14 residues. CDR3 sequence: CASSSPGQGWGYTF. Written as DNA, the CDR3 is TGTGCCAGCAGCAGCCCGGGACAGGGCTGGGGCTACACCTTC.

This clone was seen only a few times. The V gene is TRBV14, the J gene TRBJ1-4, with D perhaps TRBD1 (6 bases). V gave up 4 bases and J gave up 8 bases, with 11 bases separating them. From germline, CDR1 is SGHDN and CDR2 FVKESK. This CDR3 region has 13 residues. The CDR3 protein is CASSRQVEEKLFF. CDR3 in DNA: TGTGCCAGCAGCCGACAGGTGGAGGAAAAACTGTTTTTT.

The chain links TRBV24-1 to TRBJ2-1, with 11 nucleotides matching TRBD2. The length of the CDR3 is 19 residues. Germline-derived CDR1 and CDR2 are KGHDR and SFDVKD. Germline trimming cut 3 bases from V and 7 bases from J; bases unmatched to any gene: 16. The CDR3 is CATSDTTGTSGPVRNEQFF. CDR3 in DNA: TGTGCCACCAGTGATACGACAGGGACTAGCGGTCCCGTAAGAAATGAGCAGTTCTTC.

V usage is TRBV15 and J usage is TRBJ2-3, with D hard to call. With 2 bases removed from V and 6 bases from J, the gap between germline ends came to 18 bases. CDR1 is LNHNV and CDR2 is YYDKDF in the germline V gene (reference sequence). The CDR3 contains 16 residues. The CDR3 protein is CATSRSPRRGPDTQYF. CDR3 nucleotides: TGTGCCACCAGCAGATCCCCCCGCCGCGGCCCCGATACGCAGTATTTT. The entire variable domain, with the rest obtained from reference TRBV15 and TRBJ2-3, is as follows: DAMVIQNPRYQVTQFGKPVTLSCSQTLNHNVMYWYQQKSSQAPKLLFHYYDKDFNNEADTPDNFQSRRPNTSFCFLDIRSPGLGDTAMYLCATSRSPRRGPDTQYFGPGTRLTVL.

The CDR3 loop reads CASSLIRDTQYF. The CDR3 DNA follows: TGTGCCAGCAGCTTAATTAGAGATACGCAGTATTTT. This rearrangement joins TRBV11-3 to TRBJ2-3; D not certain. The CDR3 contains 12 residues. Germline CDR1 SGHNT, CDR2 YENEEA. The V end was cut by 2 bases, the J end by 5 bases, with 5 bases between.

In this sample, this clone turned up a few times. The V gene is TRBV6-5, the J gene TRBJ1-2, with a weak D call TRBD1 (6 bases). Trimming shortened V by 6 bases and J by 5 bases, and 16 bases separated the two germline ends. Germline assignment: CDR1 MNHEY and CDR2 SVGAGI. The CDR3 extends over 14 amino acids. CDR3 protein: CASRGVAGAYGYTF. CDR3 bases: TGTGCCAGCAGGGGAGTGGCGGGGGCTTATGGCTACACCTTC.